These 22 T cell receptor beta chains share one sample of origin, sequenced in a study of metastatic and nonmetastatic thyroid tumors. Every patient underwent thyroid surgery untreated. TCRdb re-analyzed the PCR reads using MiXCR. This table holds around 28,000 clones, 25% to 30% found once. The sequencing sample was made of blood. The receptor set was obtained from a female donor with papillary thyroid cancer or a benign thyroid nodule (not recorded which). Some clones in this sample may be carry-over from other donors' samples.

The CDR3 sequence: CASSTNSGKGETQYF. DNA of the CDR3: TGTGCCAGCAGCACCAATAGCGGGAAAGGAGAGACCCAGTACTTC. The chain joins TRBV7-6 to TRBJ2-5; 8 bases line up with TRBD2. The CDR3 sequence is 15 residues long. The ends lost 5 bases at V and 4 bases at J; junction bases unmatched: 9. Germline-derived CDR1 and CDR2 are SGHVS and FNYEAQ.

For the CDR3, the DNA is TGTGCCATCAGTGAGTCGAGCAGGGCTGGAAACACCATATATTTT. It translates to CAISESSRAGNTIYF. This chain connects TRBV10-3 to TRBJ1-3, with TRBD1 as a possible D gene (5 bases). Trimming took 0 bases from V and 2 from J, leaving 8 bases between them. CDR1 ENHRY and CDR2 SYGVKD come from the germline V gene. The CDR3 loop spans 15 amino acids.

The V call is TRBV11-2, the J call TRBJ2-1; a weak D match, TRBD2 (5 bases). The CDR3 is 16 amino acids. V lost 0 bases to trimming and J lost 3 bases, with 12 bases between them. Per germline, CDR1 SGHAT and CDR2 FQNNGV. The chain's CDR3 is CASSLEFGGLYNEQFF. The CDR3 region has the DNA TGTGCCAGCAGCTTAGAGTTTGGCGGGCTCTACAATGAGCAGTTCTTC. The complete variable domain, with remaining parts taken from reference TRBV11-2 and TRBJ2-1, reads EAGVAQSPRYKIIEKRQSVAFWCNPISGHATLYWYQQILGQGPKLLIQFQNNGVVDDSQLPKDRFSAERLKGVDSTLKIQPAKLEDSAVYLCASSLEFGGLYNEQFFGPGTRLTVL.

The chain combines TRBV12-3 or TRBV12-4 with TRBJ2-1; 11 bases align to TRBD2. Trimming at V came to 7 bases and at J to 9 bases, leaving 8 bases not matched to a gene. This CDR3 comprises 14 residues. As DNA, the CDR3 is TGTGCCAGCAAGACTAGCGGGATCCTGGGTGAGCAGTTCTTC. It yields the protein CASKTSGILGEQFF.

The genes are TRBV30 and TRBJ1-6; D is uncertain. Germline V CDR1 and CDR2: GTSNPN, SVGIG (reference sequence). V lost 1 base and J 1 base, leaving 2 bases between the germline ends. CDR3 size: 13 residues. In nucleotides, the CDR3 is TGTGCCTGGAGTGAGTCCTATAATTCACCCCTCCACTTT. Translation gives CAWSESYNSPLHF.

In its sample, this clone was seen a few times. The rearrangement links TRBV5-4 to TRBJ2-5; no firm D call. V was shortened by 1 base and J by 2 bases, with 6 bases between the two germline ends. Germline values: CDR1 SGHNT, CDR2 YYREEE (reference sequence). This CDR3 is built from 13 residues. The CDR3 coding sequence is TGTGCCAGCAGCTTGAACAGTCAAGAGACCCAGTACTTC. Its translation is CASSLNSQETQYF.

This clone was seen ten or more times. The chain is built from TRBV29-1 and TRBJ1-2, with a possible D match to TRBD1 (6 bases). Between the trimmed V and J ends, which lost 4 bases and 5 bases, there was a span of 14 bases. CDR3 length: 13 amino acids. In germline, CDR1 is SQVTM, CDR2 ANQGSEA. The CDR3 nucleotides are TGCAGCGTTGGGGGGGGCGAGGGGTATGGCTACACCTTC. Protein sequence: CSVGGGEGYGYTF.

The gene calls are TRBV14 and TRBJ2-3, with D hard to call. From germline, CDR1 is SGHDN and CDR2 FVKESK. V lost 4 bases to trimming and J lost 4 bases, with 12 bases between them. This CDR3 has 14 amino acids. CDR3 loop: CASSPPPPADTQYF. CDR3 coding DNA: TGTGCCAGCAGCCCCCCCCCCCCGGCAGATACGCAGTATTTT. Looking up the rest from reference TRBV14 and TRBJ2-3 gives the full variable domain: EAGVTQFPSHSVIEKGQTVTLRCDPISGHDNLYWYRRVMGKEIKFLLHFVKESKQDESGMPNNRFLAERTGGTYSTLKVQPAELEDSGVYFCASSPPPPADTQYFGPGTRLTVL.

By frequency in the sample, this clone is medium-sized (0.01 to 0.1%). The CDR3 reads CASSLDWTAYEQYF. The CDR3 DNA reads TGTGCCAGCAGCTTAGACTGGACAGCCTACGAGCAGTACTTC. The chain carries TRBV11-2 and TRBJ2-7; tentative D call: TRBD1 (6 bases). V was clipped by 0 bases and J by 2 bases, with 8 bases between them. Germline values: CDR1 SGHAT, CDR2 FQNNGV. The CDR3 length is 14 residues.

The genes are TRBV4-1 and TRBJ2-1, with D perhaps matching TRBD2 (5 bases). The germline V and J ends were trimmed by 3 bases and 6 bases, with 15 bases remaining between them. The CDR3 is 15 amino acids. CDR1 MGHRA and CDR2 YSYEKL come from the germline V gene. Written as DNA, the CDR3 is TGCGCCAGCAGCCAGTCTCGGACGGGGATCAATGAGCAGTTCTTC. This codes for CASSQSRTGINEQFF.

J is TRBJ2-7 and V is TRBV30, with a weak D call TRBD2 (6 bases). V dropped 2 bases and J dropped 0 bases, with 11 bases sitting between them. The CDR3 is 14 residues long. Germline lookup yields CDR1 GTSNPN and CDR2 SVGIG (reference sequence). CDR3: CAWSMGGSSYEQYF. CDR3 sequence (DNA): TGTGCCTGGAGTATGGGGGGATCCTCCTACGAGCAGTACTTC.

CDR3 sequence reads: CASSRVEGYTF. The DNA for the CDR3 is TGTGCCAGCTCCCGGGTCGAAGGCTACACCTTC. V gene TRBV6-1 combines with J gene TRBJ1-2; D is undetermined. This CDR3 comprises 11 residues. Germline CDR1 reads MNHNS; CDR2 reads SASEGT. The germline V and J ends were trimmed by 8 bases and 8 bases, with 12 bases remaining between them.

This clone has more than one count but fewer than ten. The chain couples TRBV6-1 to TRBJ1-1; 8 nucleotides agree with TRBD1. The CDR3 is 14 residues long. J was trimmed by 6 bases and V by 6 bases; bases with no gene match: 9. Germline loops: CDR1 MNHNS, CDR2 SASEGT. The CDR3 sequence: CASRTQGAFAEAFF. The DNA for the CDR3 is TGTGCCAGCAGAACGCAGGGGGCCTTCGCTGAAGCTTTCTTT.

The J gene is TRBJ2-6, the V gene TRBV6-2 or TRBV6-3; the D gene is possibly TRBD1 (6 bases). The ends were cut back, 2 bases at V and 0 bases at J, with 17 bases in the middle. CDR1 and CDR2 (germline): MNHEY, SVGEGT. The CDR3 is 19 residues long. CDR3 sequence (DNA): TGTGCCAGCAGTTACGGTGGGGGCACCACCTACTCTGGGGCCAACGTCCTGACTTTC. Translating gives CASSYGGGTTYSGANVLTF.

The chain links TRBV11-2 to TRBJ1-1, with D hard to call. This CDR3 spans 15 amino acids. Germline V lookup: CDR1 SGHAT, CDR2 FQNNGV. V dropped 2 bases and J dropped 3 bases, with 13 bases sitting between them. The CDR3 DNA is TGTGCCAGCAGCTTATTGGCGAGAGGCGACACTGAAGCTTTCTTT. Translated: CASSLLARGDTEAFF.

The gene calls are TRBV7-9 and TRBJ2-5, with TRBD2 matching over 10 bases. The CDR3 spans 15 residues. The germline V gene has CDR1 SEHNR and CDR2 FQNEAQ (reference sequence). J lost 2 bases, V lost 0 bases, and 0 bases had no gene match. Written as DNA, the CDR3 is TGTGCCAGCAGCTTAGCAGCGGGGGGGCAAGAGACCCAGTACTTC. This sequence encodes CASSLAAGGQETQYF. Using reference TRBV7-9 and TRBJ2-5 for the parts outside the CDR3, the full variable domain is DTGVSQNPRHKITKRGQNVTFRCDPISEHNRLYWYRQTLGQGPEFLTYFQNEAQLEKSRLLSDRFSAERPKGSFSTLEIQRTEQGDSAMYLCASSLAAGGQETQYFGPGTRLLVL.

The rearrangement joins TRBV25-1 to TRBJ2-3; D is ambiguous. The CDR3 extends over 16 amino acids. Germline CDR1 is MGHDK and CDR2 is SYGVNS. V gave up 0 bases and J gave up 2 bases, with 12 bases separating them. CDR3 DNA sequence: TGTGCCAGCAGTGAATATCTGTCCGGGTCCACAGATACGCAGTATTTT. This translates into CASSEYLSGSTDTQYF.

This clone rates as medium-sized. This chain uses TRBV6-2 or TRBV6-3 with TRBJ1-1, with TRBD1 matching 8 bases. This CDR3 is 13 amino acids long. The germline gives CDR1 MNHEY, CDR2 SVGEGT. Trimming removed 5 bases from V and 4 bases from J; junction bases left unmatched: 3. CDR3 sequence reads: CASSDRGVTEAFF. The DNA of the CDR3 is TGTGCCAGCAGTGACAGGGGAGTCACTGAAGCTTTCTTT.

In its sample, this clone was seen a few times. CDR3 DNA: TGTGCCAGCACCTCGGGCCCTTTAAACACTGAAGCTTTCTTT. This codes for CASTSGPLNTEAFF. This chain links TRBV12-3 or TRBV12-4 with TRBJ1-1; D is uncertain. The CDR3 runs 14 residues. V lost 7 bases, J lost 2 bases, and 14 bases lay in between.

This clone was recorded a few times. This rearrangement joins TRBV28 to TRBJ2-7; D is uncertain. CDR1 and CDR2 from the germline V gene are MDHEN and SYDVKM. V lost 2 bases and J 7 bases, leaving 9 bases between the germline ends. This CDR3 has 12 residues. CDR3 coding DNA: TGTGCCAGCAGTTTACGGCGTAGGGAGCAGTACTTC. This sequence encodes CASSLRRREQYF.

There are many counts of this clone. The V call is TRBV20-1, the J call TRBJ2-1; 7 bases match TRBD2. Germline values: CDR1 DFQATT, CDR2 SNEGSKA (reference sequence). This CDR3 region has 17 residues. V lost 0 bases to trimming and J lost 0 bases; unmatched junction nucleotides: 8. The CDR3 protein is CSARDRKAGSSYNEQFF. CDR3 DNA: TGCAGTGCTAGAGATCGAAAAGCGGGAAGCTCCTACAATGAGCAGTTCTTC.

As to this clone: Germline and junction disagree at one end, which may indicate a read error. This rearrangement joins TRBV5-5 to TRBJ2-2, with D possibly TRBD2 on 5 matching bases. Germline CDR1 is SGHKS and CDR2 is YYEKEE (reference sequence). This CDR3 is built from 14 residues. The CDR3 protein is CVSSPIQITGELFF. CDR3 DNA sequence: TGTGTCAGCAGCCCGATCCAGATCACCGGGGAGCTGTTTTTC.